This T cell receptor beta chain comes out of a study of beta chain features in type 1 diabetes. The CDR3 has 13 residues. CDR1 SGHRS and CDR2 YFSETQ come from the germline V gene. With 7 bases removed from V and 1 base from J, the gap between germline ends came to 9 bases. Expressed TCRB transcripts were sequenced, since all the RNA that had been isolated was reverse transcribed. The repertoire was sequenced with immunoSEQ multiplex PCR; TCRdb's copy has only in-frame clones and lacks some. The profile shows over 500,000 clones, 15% to 18% of them singletons. This clone was picked up a small number of times.

This chain uses TRBV5-1 with TRBJ2-4, with D uncertain. Sequencing input: naive CD4+ T cells from blood. This receptor was taken from a man aged 18 to 29 in good health. CDR3 protein: CASGLEAKNIQYF. The CDR3 region has the DNA TGCGCCAGCGGTTTAGAGGCCAAAAACATTCAGTACTTC.